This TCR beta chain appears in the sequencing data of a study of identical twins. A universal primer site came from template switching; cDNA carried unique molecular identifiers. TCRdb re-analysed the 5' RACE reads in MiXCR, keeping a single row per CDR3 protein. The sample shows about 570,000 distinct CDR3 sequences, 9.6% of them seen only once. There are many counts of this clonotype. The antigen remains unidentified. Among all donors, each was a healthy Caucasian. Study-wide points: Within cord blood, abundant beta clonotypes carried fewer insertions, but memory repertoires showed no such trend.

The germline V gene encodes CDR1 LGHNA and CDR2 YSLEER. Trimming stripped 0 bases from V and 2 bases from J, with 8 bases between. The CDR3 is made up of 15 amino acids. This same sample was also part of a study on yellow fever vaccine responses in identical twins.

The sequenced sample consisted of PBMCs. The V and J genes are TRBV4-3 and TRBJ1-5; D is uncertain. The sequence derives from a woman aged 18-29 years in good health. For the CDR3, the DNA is TGCGCCAGCAGCCAAGAAGCCGACGGCAATCAGCCCCAGCATTTT. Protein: CASSQEADGNQPQHF.